Sequencing of this T cell receptor (beta chain) was carried out in a study of cytomegalovirus exposure and HLA in healthy donors. Findings of the study overall: It was in a later analysis that TCR association rates were seen to vary by HLA locus, highest for DRB1 and lowest for HLA-C. Many donors carried some public TCRs, although rarity characterized most TCR sequences. Previously analyzed data showed that most TCR beta V segments were productive at a frequency of about 87% or about 30%. Altogether, some 170 TCR beta chains were recorded as cytomegalovirus-associated.

There are 16 residues in the CDR3. Germline-derived CDR1 and CDR2 are LGHNA and YSLEER. V lost 0 bases and J lost 12; bases outside the gene matches: 11. Amplification used 60 Vbeta primers and 13 Jbeta primers. The table came from immunoSEQ multiplex PCR; TCRdb's copy has only in-frame clones and leaves some out. The sample lists approximately 150,000 clones; 73% were seen once. Details on this clone: Antigen unknown.

V usage is TRBV4-3 and J usage is TRBJ2-1; 10 bases line up with TRBD2. Sequencing was done on a sample of PBMCs. This TCR was sampled from a young woman in good health and CMV-seronegative. The CDR3 bases are TGCGCCAGCAGCCAAGATGACCGGTCGCTAGCGGGGGTGCAGTTCTTC. This sequence encodes CASSQDDRSLAGVQFF.